Given below is one T cell receptor beta chain in context. The source of the sample is a study of shared clonotypes between healthy human individuals. Partitioning of CD4+ cells yielded a CD45RA+ naive subset and a CD45RA-negative memory subset. Trimming removed 3 bases at V and 4 bases at J, with 10 bases between. This CDR3 has 14 residues. Germline-derived CDR1 and CDR2 are SGHTA and FQGNSA. Here immunoSEQ multiplex PCR was the method, and the copy in TCRdb shows in-frame clones only, minus some. The sample has about 2.3 million clones; roughly 93% are singletons. The sequencing sample was made of naive CD4+ T cells from PBMCs. As to subset: CD45RA+ positively selected. The chain couples TRBV7-2 to TRBJ1-5; D unresolved. This TCR came from a man younger than 30 in good health. Some clones in this sample may be carry-over from other donors' samples. The CDR3 spells CASSLTAKNQPQHF. The CDR3 DNA sequence: TGTGCCAGCAGCTTGACGGCTAAAAATCAGCCCCAGCATTTT.